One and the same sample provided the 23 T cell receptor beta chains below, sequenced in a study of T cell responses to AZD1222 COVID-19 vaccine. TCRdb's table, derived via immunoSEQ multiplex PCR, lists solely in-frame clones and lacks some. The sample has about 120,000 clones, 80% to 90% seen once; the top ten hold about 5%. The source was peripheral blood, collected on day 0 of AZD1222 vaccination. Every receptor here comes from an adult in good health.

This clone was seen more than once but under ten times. The CDR3 reads CASSVGAGEVNEQYF. CDR3 DNA sequence: TGTGCCAGCAGCGTAGGGGCAGGGGAAGTGAACGAGCAGTACTTC. The chain combines TRBV9 with TRBJ2-7; TRBD1 is a possible D gene (6 bases). The germline V and J ends were trimmed by 0 bases and 5 bases, with 15 bases remaining between them. The CDR3 is made up of 15 amino acids. Germline CDR1 is SGDLS and CDR2 is YYNGEE.

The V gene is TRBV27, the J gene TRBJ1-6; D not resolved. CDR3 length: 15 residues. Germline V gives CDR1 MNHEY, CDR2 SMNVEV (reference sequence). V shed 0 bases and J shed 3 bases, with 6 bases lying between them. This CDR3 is CASSLSRYYNSPLHF. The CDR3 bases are TGTGCCAGCAGTTTATCACGATACTATAATTCACCCCTCCACTTT.

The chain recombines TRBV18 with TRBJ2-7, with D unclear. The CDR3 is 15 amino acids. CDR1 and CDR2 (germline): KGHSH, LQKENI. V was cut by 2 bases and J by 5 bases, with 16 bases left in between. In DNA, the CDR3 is TGTGCCAGCTCACCAATAGAATTGGGTAACCACGAGCAGTACTTC. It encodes CASSPIELGNHEQYF. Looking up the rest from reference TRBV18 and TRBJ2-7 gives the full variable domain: NAGVMQNPRHLVRRRGQEARLRCSPMKGHSHVYWYRQLPEEGLKFMVYLQKENIIDESGMPKERFSAEFPKEGPSILRIQQVVRGDSAAYFCASSPIELGNHEQYFGPGTRLTVT.

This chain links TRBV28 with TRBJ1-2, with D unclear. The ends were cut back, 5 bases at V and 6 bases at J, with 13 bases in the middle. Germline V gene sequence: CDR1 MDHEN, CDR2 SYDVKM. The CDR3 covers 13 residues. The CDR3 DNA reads TGTGCCAGCAGTCCGCCGGAAGCGAATGGCTACACCTTC. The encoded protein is CASSPPEANGYTF.

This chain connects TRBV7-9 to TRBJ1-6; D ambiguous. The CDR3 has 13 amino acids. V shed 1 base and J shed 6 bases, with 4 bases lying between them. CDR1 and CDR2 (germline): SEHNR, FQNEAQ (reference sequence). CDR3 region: CASSLGINSPLHF. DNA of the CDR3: TGTGCCAGCAGCTTAGGGATTAATTCACCCCTCCACTTT.

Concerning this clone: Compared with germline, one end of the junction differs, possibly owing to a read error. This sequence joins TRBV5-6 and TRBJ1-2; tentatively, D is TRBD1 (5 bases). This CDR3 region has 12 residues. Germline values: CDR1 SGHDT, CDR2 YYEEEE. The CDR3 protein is CASSGRRDPNVF. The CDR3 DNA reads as TGTGCCAGCAGCGGGAGAAGGGACCCCAACGTCTTC. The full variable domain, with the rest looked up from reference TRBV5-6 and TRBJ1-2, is DAGVTQSPTHLIKTRGQQVTLRCSPKSGHDTVSWYQQALGQGPQFIFQYYEEEERQRGNFPDRFSGHQFPNYSSELNVNALLLGDSALYLCASSGRRDPNVFGSGTRLTVV.

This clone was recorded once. The CDR3 region is CASSTRHNAPEAFF. The CDR3 coding sequence is TGTGCCAGCAGCACCAGACACAATGCCCCTGAAGCTTTCTTT. This chain connects TRBV21-1 to TRBJ1-1; the table's TRBD1 call for D was not verified on the DNA. TRBV21-1 is a known pseudogene. The CDR3 is made up of 14 amino acids.

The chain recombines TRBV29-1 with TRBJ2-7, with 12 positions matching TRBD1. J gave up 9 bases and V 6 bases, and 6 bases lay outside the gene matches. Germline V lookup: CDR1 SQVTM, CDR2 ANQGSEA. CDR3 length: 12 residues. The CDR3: CSVGTGGDGQYF. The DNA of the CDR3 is TGCAGCGTGGGGACAGGGGGCGACGGGCAGTACTTC.

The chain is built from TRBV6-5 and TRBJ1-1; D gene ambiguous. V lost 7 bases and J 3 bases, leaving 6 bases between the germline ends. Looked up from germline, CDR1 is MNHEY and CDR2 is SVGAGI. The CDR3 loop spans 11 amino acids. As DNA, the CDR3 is TGTGCCAGCACCGGACACACTGAAGCTTTCTTT. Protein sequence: CASTGHTEAFF.

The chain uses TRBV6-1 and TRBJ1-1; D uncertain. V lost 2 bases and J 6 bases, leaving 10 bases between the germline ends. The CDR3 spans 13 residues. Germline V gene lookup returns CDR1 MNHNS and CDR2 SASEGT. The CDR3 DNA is TGTGCCAGCAGTGAATCGGGAGGCCCTGAAGCTTTCTTT. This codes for CASSESGGPEAFF.

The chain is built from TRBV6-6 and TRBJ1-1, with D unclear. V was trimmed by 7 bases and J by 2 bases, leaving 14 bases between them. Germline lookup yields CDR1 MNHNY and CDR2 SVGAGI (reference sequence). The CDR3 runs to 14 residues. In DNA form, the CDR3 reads TGTGCCAGCACCCGCGAGGGTCATAACACTGAAGCTTTCTTT. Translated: CASTREGHNTEAFF.

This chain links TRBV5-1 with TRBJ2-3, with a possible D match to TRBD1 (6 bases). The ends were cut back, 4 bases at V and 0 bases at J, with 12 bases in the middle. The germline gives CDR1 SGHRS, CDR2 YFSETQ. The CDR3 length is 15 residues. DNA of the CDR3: TGCGCCAGCAGCCATCAGGGGAGAAGCACAGATACGCAGTATTTT. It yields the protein CASSHQGRSTDTQYF.

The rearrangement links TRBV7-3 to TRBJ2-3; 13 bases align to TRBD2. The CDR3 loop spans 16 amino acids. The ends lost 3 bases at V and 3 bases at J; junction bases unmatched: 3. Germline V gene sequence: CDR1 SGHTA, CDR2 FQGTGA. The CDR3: CASSLGTSGATDTQYF. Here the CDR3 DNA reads TGTGCCAGCAGCTTGGGGACTAGCGGGGCGACAGATACGCAGTATTTT. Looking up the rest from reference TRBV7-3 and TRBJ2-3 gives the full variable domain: GAGVSQTPSNKVTEKGKYVELRCDPISGHTALYWYRQSLGQGPEFLIYFQGTGAADDSGLPNDRFFAVRPEGSVSTLKIQRTERGDSAVYLCASSLGTSGATDTQYFGPGTRLTVL.

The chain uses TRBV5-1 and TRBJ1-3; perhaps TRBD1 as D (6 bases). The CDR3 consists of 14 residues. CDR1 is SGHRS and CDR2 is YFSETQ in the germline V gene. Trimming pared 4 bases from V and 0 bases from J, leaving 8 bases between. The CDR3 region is CASSPGDSGNTIYF. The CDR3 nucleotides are TGCGCCAGCAGCCCAGGGGACTCTGGAAACACCATATATTTT.

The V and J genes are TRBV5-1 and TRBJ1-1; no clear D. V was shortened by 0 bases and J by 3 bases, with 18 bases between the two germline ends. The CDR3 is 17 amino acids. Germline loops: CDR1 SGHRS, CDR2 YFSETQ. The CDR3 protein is CASSLALGAVGDTEAFF. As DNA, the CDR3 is TGCGCCAGCAGCTTGGCCCTGGGCGCGGTTGGTGACACTGAAGCTTTCTTT.

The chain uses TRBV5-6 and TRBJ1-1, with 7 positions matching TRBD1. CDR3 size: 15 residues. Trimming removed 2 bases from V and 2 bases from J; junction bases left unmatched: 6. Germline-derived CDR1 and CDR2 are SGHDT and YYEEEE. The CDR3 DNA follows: TGTGCCAGCAGCTTTTCGTACAGGGGAAACACTGAAGCTTTCTTT. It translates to CASSFSYRGNTEAFF.

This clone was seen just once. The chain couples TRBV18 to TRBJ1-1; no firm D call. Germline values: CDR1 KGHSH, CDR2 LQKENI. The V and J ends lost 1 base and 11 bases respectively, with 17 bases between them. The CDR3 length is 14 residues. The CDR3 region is CASSPLTLADGAFF. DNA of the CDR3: TGTGCCAGCTCACCACTCACCTTGGCCGACGGGGCTTTCTTT.

In DNA, the CDR3 is TGCGCCAGCAGCCAAGATCCGGCAGGGAGCATTGCTGGCTACACCTTC. It yields the protein CASSQDPAGSIAGYTF. The chain uses TRBV4-1 and TRBJ1-2, with D possibly matching TRBD1 (5 bases). CDR1 is MGHRA, CDR2 YSYEKL, per germline. There are 16 residues in the CDR3. V gave up 0 bases and J gave up 7 bases, with 18 bases separating them.

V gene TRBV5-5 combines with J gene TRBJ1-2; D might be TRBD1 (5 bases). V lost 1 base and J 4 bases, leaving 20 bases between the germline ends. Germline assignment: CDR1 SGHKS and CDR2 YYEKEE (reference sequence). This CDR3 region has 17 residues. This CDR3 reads CASSLLVADPGGYGYTF. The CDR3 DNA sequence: TGTGCCAGCAGCTTGCTCGTTGCGGACCCGGGGGGCTATGGCTACACCTTC.

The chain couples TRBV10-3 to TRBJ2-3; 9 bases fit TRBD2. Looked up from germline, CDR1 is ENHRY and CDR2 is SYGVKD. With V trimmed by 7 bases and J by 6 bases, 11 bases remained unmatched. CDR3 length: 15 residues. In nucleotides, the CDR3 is TGTGCCATCACCGGCGGGGGGGTGTCGGACGATACGCAGTATTTT. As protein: CAITGGGVSDDTQYF.

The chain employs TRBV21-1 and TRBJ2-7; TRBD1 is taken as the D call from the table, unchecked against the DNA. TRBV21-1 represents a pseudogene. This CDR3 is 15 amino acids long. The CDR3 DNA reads TGTGCCAGCAGCGCGCCGGGACAGGGGGCGGACGAGCAGTACTTC. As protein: CASSAPGQGADEQYF.

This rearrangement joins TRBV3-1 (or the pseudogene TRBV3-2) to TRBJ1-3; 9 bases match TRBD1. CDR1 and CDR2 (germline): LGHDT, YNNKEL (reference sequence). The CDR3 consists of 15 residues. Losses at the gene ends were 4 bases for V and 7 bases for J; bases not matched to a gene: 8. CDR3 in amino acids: CASSLGQGPFNTIYF. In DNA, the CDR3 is TGTGCCAGCAGCCTCGGACAGGGGCCGTTTAACACCATATATTTT.

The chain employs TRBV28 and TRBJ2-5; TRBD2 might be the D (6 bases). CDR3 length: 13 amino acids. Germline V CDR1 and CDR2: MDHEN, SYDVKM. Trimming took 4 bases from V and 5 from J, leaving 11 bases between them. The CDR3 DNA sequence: TGTGCCAGCAGTTGGGGAGGAGGGGAGACCCAGTACTTC. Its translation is CASSWGGGETQYF.